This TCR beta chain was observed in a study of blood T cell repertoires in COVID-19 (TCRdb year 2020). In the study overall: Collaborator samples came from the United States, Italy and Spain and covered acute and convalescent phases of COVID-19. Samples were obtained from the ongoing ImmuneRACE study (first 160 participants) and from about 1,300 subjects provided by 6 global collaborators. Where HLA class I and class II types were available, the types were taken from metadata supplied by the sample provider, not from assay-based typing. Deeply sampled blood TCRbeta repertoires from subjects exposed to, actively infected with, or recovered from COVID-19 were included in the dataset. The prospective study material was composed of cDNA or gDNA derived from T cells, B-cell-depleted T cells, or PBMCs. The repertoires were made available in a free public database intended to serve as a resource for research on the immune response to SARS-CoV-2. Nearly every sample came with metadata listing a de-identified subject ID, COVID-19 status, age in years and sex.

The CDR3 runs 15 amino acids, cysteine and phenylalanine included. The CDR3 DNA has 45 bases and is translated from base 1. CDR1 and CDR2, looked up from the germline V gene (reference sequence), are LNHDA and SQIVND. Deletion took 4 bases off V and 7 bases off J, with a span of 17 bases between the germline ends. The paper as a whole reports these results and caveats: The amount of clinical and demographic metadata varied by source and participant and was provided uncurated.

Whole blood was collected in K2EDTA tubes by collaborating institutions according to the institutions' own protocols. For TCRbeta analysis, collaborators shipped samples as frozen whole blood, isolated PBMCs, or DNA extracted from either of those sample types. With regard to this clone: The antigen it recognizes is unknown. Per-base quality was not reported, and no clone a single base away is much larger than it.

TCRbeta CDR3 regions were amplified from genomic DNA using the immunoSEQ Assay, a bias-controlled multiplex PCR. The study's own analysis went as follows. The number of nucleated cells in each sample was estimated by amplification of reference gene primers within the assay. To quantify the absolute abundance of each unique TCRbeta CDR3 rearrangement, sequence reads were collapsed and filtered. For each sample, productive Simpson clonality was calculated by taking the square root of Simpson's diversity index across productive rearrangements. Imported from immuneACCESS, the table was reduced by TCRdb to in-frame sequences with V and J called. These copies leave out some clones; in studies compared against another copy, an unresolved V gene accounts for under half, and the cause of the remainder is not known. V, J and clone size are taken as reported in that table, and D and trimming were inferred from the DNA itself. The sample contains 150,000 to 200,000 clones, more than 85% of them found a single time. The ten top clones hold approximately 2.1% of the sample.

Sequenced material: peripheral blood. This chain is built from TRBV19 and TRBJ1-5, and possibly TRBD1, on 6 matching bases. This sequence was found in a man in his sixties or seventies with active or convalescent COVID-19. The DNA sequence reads TGTGCCAGTAGTAACGGCAGGGGCCCGAGGCAGCCCCAGCATTTT. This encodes CASSNGRGPRQPQHF. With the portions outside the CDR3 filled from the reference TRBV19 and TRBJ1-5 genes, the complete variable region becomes DGGITQSPKYLFRKEGQNVTLSCEQNLNHDAMYWYRQDPGQGLRLIYYSQIVNDFQKGDIAEGYSVSREKKESFPLTVTSAQKNPTAFYLCASSNGRGPRQPQHFGDGTRLSIL.